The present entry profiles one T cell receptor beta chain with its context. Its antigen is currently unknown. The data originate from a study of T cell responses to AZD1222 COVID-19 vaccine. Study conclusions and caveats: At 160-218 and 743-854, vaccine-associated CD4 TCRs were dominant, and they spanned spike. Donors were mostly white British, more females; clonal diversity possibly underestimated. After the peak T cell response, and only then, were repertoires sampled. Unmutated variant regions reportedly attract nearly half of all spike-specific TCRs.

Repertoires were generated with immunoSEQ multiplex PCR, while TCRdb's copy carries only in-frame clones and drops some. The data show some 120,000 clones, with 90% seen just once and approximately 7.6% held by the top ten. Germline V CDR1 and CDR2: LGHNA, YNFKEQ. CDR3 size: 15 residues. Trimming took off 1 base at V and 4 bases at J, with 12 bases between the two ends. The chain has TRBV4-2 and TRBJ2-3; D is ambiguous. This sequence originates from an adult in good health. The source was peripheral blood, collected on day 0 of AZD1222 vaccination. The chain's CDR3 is CASSQVGAVADTQYF. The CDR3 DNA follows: TGTGCCAGCAGCCAAGTGGGTGCGGTGGCAGATACGCAGTATTTT.